This record looks at one TCR beta chain sequence and its context. This sample is part of a study of blood T cell repertoires in COVID-19. The CDR3 contains 14 residues. Deletions cut 2 bases from V and 5 bases from J, with 12 bases between. Germline CDR1 KGHSH, CDR2 LQKENI. Data came from immunoSEQ multiplex PCR; TCRdb stores just in-frame clones and leaves some out. Among approximately 490,000 clones listed, roughly 87% were seen once. The chain recombines TRBV18 with TRBJ1-1; perhaps TRBD1 as D (6 bases). The TCR comes from a woman between 18 and 29 years old who had recovered from COVID-19. The sample consisted of PBMCs or T cells enriched from blood (not recorded which). CDR3 in amino acids: CASSPRQEGTEAFF. Written as DNA, the CDR3 is TGTGCCAGCTCACCAAGACAGGAAGGAACTGAAGCTTTCTTT.